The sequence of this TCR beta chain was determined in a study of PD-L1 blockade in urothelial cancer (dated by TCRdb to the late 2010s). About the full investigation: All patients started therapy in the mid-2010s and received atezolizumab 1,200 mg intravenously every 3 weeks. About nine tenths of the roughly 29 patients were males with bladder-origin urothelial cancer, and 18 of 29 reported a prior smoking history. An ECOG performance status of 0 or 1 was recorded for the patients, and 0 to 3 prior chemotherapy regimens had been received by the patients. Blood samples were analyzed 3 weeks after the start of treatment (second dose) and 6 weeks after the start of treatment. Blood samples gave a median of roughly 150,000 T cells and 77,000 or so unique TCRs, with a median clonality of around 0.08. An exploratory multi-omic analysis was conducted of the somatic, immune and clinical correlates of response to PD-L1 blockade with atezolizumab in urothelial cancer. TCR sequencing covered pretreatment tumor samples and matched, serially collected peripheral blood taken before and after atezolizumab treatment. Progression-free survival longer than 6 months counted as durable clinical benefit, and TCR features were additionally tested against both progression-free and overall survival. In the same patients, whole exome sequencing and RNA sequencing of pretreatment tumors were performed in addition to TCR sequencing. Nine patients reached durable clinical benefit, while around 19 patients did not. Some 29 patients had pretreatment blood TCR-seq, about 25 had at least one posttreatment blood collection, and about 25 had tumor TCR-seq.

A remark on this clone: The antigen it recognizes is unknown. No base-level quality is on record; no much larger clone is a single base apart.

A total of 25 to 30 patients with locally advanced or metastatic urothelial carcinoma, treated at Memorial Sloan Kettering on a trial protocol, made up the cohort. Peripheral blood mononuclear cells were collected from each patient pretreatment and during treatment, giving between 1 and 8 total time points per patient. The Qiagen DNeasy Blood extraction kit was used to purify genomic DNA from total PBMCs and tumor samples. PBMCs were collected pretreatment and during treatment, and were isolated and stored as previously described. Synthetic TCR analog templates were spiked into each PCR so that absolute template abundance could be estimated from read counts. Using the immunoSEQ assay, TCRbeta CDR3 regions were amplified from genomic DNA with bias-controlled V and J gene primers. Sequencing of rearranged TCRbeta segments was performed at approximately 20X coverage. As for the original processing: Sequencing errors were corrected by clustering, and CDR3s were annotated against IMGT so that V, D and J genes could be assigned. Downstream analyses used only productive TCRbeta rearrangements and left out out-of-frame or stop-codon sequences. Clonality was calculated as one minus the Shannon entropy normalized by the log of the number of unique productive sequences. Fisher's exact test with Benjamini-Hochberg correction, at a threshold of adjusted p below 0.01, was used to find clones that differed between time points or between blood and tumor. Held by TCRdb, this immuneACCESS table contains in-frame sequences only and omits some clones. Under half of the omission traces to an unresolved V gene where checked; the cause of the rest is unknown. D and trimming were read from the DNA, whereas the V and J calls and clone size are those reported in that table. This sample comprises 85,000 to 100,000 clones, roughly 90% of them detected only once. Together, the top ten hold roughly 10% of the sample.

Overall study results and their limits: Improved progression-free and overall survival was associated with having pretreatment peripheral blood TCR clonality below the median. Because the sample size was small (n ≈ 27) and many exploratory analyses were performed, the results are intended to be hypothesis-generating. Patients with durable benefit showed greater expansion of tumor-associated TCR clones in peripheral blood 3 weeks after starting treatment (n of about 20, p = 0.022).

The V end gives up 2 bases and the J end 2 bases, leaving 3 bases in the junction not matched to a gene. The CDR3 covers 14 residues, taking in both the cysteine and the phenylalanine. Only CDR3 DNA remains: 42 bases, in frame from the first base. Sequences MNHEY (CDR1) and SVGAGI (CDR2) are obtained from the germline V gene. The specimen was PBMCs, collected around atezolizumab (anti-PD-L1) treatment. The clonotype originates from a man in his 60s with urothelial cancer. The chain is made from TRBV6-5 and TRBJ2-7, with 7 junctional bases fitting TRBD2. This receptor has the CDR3 CASSYDAGAYEQYF. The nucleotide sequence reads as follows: TGTGCCAGCAGTTACGACGCGGGGGCCTACGAGCAGTACTTC.